This T cell receptor beta chain is drawn from a study of early T cells in non-severe SARS-CoV-2 infection. Study-wide results and limits: Anti-spike CD8 specificities were favored by VDJdb matching, whose results missed private and CD4 specificities.

With V trimmed by 4 bases and J by 4 bases, 4 bases remained unmatched. This CDR3 comprises 13 residues. Germline values: CDR1 SGHRS, CDR2 YFSETQ. On this clonotype itself: The antigen is not known.

Each single cDNA molecule received a unique molecular identifier. MiXCR, run by TCRdb on the 5' RACE reads, gives a single entry per CDR3 protein. The table includes around 58,000 distinct CDR3 sequences, more than 4% detected once. The chain recombines TRBV5-1 with TRBJ2-5, with 7 nucleotides matching TRBD1. The source of this sequence is an adult who was a healthcare worker with PCR-confirmed SARS-CoV-2 infection or an uninfected control (not recorded which). The material sequenced was whole blood. DNA of the CDR3: TGCGCCAGCAGCCTGGACAGGAGAGAGACCCAGTACTTC. Amino acid sequence: CASSLDRRETQYF. Full variable domain (remainder filled in from reference TRBV5-1 and TRBJ2-5): KAGVTQTPRYLIKTRGQQVTLSCSPISGHRSVSWYQQTPGQGLQFLFEYFSETQRNKGNFPGRFSGRQFSNSRSEMNVSTLELGDSALYLCASSLDRRETQYFGPGTRLLVL.